This T cell receptor (beta chain) was recovered during a study of shared clonotypes between healthy human individuals. The study drew its donors from healthy HIV-negative adults without recent acute infections or vaccinations. Splitting the CD4+ cells yielded a CD45RA+ naive subset and a CD45RA-negative memory subset. Measured with immunoSEQ multiplex PCR; TCRdb has only the in-frame clones, and not every one. The data show under 600,000 clones, roughly 97% seen once. This clone was found many times. Its specificity is not known. Whole-study findings and limits: Relative to their counterparts shared across all four donors, non-shared clonotypes exhibited diminished generation probabilities.

Deletions cut 3 bases from V and 3 bases from J, with 8 bases between. The germline V gene encodes CDR1 WNHNN and CDR2 SYGVQD (reference sequence). There are 13 residues in the CDR3. V usage is TRBV10-1 and J usage is TRBJ1-2; D is perhaps TRBD1 (5 bases). The sequenced sample consisted of naive CD4+ T cells sorted from blood. Specified subset: CD45RA+ positively selected. The clonotype comes from a woman younger than 45 in good health. The CDR3 spells CASSDRGDYGYTF. In DNA form, the CDR3 reads TGCGCCAGCAGTGATCGAGGGGACTATGGCTACACCTTC.